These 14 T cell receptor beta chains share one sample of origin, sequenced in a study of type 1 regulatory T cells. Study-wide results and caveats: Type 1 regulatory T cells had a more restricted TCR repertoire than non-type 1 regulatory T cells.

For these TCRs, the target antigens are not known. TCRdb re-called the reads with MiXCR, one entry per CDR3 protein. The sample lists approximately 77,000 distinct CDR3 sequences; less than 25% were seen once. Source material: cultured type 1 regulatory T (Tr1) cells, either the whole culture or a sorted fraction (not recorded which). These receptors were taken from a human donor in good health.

CDR3 in DNA: TGTGCCAGCAGTGTAACTAGAGAGACCCAGTACTTC. It encodes CASSVTRETQYF. The rearrangement joins TRBV12-3 or TRBV12-4 to TRBJ2-5; tentative D call: TRBD2 (5 bases). The CDR3 totals 12 residues. V was trimmed by 5 bases and J by 4 bases, leaving 8 bases between them.

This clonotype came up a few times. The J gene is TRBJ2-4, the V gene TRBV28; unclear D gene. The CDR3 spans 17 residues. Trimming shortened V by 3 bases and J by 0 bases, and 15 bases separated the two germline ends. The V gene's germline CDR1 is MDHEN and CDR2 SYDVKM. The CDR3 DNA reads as TGTGCCAGCAGTTTGGTTGGGCGAGGTCTAGCCAAAAACATTCAGTACTTC. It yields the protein CASSLVGRGLAKNIQYF. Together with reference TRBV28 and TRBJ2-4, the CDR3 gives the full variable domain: DVKVTQSSRYLVKRTGEKVFLECVQDMDHENMFWYRQDPGLGLRLIYFSYDVKMKEKGDIPEGYSVSREKKERFSLILESASTNQTSMYLCASSLVGRGLAKNIQYFGAGTRLSVL.

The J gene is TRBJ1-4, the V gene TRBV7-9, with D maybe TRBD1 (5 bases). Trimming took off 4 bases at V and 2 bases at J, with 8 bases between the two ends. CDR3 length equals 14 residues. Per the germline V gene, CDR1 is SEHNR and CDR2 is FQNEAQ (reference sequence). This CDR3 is CASSWGGTNEKLFF. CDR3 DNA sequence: TGTGCCAGCAGCTGGGGGGGGACTAATGAAAAACTGTTTTTT. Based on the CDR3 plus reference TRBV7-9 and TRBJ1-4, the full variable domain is DTGVSQNPRHKITKRGQNVTFRCDPISEHNRLYWYRQTLGQGPEFLTYFQNEAQLEKSRLLSDRFSAERPKGSFSTLEIQRTEQGDSAMYLCASSWGGTNEKLFFGSGTQLSVL.

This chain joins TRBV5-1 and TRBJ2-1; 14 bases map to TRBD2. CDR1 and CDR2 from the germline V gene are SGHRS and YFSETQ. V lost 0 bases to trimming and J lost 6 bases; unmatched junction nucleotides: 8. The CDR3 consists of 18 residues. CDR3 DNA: TGCGCCAGCAGCTTGGTGGTGACTAGCGGGAGGGCCGCCAATGAGCAGTTCTTC. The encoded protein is CASSLVVTSGRAANEQFF.

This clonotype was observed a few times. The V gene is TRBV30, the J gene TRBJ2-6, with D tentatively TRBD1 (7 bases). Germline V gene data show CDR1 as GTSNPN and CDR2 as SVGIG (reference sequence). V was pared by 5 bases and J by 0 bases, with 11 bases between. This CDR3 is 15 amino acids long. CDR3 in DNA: TGTGCCTGGGGGAGGACAGGCTCTGGGGCCAACGTCCTGACTTTC. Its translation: CAWGRTGSGANVLTF.

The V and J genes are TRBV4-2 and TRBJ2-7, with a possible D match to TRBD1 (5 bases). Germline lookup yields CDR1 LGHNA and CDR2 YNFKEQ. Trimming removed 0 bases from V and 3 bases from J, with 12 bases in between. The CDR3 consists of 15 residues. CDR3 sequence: CASSQETDSYYEQYF. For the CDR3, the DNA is TGTGCCAGCAGCCAAGAAACAGACAGTTACTACGAGCAGTACTTC.

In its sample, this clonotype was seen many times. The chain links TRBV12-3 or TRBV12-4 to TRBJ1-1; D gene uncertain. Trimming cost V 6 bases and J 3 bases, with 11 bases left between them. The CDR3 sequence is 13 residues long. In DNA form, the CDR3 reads TGTGCCAGCAGCCTCAGCGTGTACACTGAAGCTTTCTTT. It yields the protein CASSLSVYTEAFF.

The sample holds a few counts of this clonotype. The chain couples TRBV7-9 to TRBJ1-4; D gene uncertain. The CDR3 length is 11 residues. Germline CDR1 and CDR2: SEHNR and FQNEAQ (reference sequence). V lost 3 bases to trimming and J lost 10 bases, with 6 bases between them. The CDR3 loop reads CASSFVGKLFF. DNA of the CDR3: TGTGCCAGCAGCTTCGTAGGAAAACTGTTTTTT.

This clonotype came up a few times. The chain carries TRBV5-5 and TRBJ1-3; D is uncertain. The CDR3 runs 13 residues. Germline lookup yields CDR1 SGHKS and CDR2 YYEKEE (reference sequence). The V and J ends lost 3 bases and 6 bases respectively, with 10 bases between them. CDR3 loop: CASSSDPQNTIYF. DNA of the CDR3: TGTGCCAGCAGCTCTGACCCCCAAAACACCATATATTTT. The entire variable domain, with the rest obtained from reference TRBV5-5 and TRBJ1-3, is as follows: DAGVTQSPTHLIKTRGQQVTLRCSPISGHKSVSWYQQVLGQGPQFIFQYYEKEERGRGNFPDRFSARQFPNYSSELNVNALLLGDSALYLCASSSDPQNTIYFGEGSWLTVV.

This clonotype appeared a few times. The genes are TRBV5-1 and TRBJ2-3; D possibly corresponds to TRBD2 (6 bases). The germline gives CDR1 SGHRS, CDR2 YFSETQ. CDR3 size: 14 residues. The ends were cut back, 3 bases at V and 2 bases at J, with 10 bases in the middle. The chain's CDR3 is CASSSPGLTDTQYF. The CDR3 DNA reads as TGCGCCAGCAGCTCCCCGGGACTCACAGATACGCAGTATTTT.

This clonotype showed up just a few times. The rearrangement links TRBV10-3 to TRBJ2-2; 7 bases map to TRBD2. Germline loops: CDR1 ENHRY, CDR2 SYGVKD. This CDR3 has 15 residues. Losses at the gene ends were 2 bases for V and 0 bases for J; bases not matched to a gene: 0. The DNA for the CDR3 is TGTGCCATCAGTGAGACTAGCGCGAACACCGGGGAGCTGTTTTTT. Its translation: CAISETSANTGELFF.

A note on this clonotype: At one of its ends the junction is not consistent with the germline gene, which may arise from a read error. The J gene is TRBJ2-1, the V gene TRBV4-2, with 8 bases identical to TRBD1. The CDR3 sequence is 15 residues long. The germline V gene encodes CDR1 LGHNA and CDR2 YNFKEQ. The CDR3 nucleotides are TGTGCCAGCAGGCAAGACAGGGGTTCCTACAATGAGCAGTTCTTC. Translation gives CASRQDRGSYNEQFF.

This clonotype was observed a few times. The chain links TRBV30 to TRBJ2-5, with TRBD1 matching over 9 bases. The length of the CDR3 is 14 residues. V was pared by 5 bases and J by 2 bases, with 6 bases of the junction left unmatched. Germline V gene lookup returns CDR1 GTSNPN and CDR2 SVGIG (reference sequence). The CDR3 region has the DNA TGTGCCTGGGCACGGGACAGGGCACAAGAGACCCAGTACTTC. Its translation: CAWARDRAQETQYF.

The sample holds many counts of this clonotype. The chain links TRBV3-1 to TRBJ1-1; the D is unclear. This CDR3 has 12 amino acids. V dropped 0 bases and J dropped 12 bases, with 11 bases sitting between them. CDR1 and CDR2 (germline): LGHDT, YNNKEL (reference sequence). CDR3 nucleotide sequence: TGTGCCAGCAGCCAAGAACAGCTAACCCCTTTCTTT. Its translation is CASSQEQLTPFF.